These 21 T cell receptor beta chains were sequenced from one sample in a study of neurological immune-mediated disorders. A single record per CDR3 protein comes from TCRdb applying MiXCR to the 5' RACE reads. The sample shows about 24,000 distinct CDR3 sequences, roughly 13% of them seen only once. Sequencing used PBMCs. The receptors originated from a woman in her thirties or forties with HTLV-1-associated myelopathy (HAM/TSP).

This clonotype was seen at least ten times. The chain recombines TRBV10-3 with TRBJ2-5; TRBD2 matches 8 bases. V lost 3 bases and J lost 5; bases outside the gene matches: 11. In germline, CDR1 is ENHRY, CDR2 SYGVKD. The CDR3 runs 16 residues. The CDR3 here is CAISDLPLSGAETQYF. The CDR3 bases are TGTGCCATCAGTGATCTCCCACTTAGCGGGGCGGAGACCCAGTACTTC.

This clonotype was found a few times. The chain uses TRBV12-3 or TRBV12-4 and TRBJ1-1, with 8 bases identical to TRBD1. This CDR3 region has 15 residues. V was pared by 5 bases and J by 0 bases, with 5 bases of the junction left unmatched. CDR3 residues: CASSLRQGMNTEAFF. In DNA form, the CDR3 reads TGTGCCAGCAGTCTAAGACAGGGGATGAACACTGAAGCTTTCTTT.

Many counts were recorded for this clonotype. The J gene is TRBJ2-1, the V gene TRBV6-1; 10 nucleotides align to TRBD2. Germline V CDR1 and CDR2: MNHNS, SASEGT. V gave up 5 bases and J gave up 7 bases; unmatched junction bases: 8. This CDR3 has 15 residues. CDR3 DNA: TGTGCCAGCAGTCGAACTAGCGGGGAGGGGAATGAGCAGTTCTTC. The encoded protein is CASSRTSGEGNEQFF.

This clonotype was observed at least ten times. J is TRBJ1-1 and V is TRBV7-2; 8 bases fit TRBD1. In germline, CDR1 is SGHTA, CDR2 FQGNSA. V lost 1 base to trimming and J lost 5 bases; unmatched junction nucleotides: 0. The CDR3 runs to 13 residues. The CDR3 DNA reads as TGTGCCAGCAGCTTAGACAGGGGGACTGAAGCTTTCTTT. Protein product: CASSLDRGTEAFF.

The genes are TRBV6-6 and TRBJ2-5; D is undetermined. V lost 2 bases and J lost 1, with 11 bases in between. The length of the CDR3 is 15 residues. Germline V gives CDR1 MNHNY, CDR2 SVGAGI (reference sequence). The CDR3 loop is CASSYVWARQETQYF. The DNA for the CDR3 is TGTGCCAGCAGTTACGTTTGGGCACGCCAAGAGACCCAGTACTTC.

This clonotype has at least ten counts. The rearrangement joins TRBV5-1 to TRBJ1-4, with TRBD1 matching over 7 bases. The V gene's germline CDR1 is SGHRS and CDR2 YFSETQ. CDR3 size: 16 residues. J gave up 6 bases and V 1 base, and 9 bases lay outside the gene matches. The CDR3: CASSLPTGIKDEKLFF. In DNA, the CDR3 is TGCGCCAGCAGCTTGCCGACAGGGATTAAGGATGAAAAACTGTTTTTT.

Regarding this clonotype: This may be a read error, as it is one base from a much larger clone. V usage is TRBV5-5 and J usage is TRBJ1-2; tentative D call: TRBD1 (6 bases). Germline assignment: CDR1 SGHKS and CDR2 YYEKEE (reference sequence). The CDR3 spans 15 residues. V lost 0 bases and J lost 8, with 17 bases in between. The CDR3 here is CASSLAGGLGYGYTF. The CDR3 DNA reads TGTGCCAGCAGCTTGGCTGGGGGGCTGGGGTACGGCTACACCTTC.

This clonotype was seen ten or more times. The J gene is TRBJ2-5, the V gene TRBV5-1; D possibly corresponds to TRBD2 (6 bases). The CDR3 sequence is 13 residues long. V gave up 1 base and J gave up 5 bases, with 9 bases separating them. The germline V gene has CDR1 SGHRS and CDR2 YFSETQ. CDR3: CASSLWRGETQYF. In DNA, the CDR3 is TGCGCCAGCAGCTTGTGGAGGGGTGAGACCCAGTACTTC.

The chain is built from TRBV6-1 and TRBJ2-2, with no clear D. V lost 5 bases to trimming and J lost 0 bases, with 7 bases between them. Germline V gives CDR1 MNHNS, CDR2 SASEGT. The CDR3 has 14 amino acids. The CDR3 is CASSPGTNTGELFF. The CDR3 DNA follows: TGTGCCAGCAGTCCCGGTACGAACACCGGGGAGCTGTTTTTT.

This clonotype was seen repeatedly, ten times or more. CDR3 DNA: TGTGCCACCAGCAGCCGTCGTTCTAGCGGGAGGTCCTACAATGAGCAGTTCTTC. Protein sequence: CATSSRRSSGRSYNEQFF. V and J are TRBV15 and TRBJ2-1; 11 bases align to TRBD2. Germline V gene lookup returns CDR1 LNHNV and CDR2 YYDKDF (reference sequence). The CDR3 loop spans 18 amino acids. The trim removed 3 bases at V and 1 base at J, leaving 8 bases unmatched.

This clonotype was counted ten times or more. The rearrangement uses TRBV2 and TRBJ1-5; 9 bases map to TRBD1. V was clipped by 3 bases and J by 9 bases; unmatched bases: 6. CDR3 length: 14 amino acids. The germline V gene has CDR1 SNHLY and CDR2 FYNNEI. CDR3 DNA: TGTGCCAGCAGTGACCGGGACAGGGAAGGGCCCCAGCATTTT. Protein: CASSDRDREGPQHF.

This clonotype was recorded many times. This chain links TRBV5-1 with TRBJ1-5; possible D gene TRBD1, 6 bases. Trimming pared 7 bases from V and 6 bases from J, leaving 20 bases between. Germline V lookup: CDR1 SGHRS, CDR2 YFSETQ. The CDR3 covers 15 residues. Here the CDR3 DNA reads TGCGCCAGCCGGGAGGGGGGCGGTGAGGTTCAGCCCCAGCATTTT. It encodes CASREGGGEVQPQHF.

This clonotype qualifies as medium-sized. V gene TRBV5-1 combines with J gene TRBJ2-1, with D unresolved. Trimming left V 0 bases short and J 6 bases short, with 10 bases between. This CDR3 is built from 14 residues. Per the germline V gene, CDR1 is SGHRS and CDR2 is YFSETQ. The CDR3 sequence is CASSLEMSGNEQFF. The CDR3, as DNA: TGCGCCAGCAGCTTGGAGATGTCCGGCAATGAGCAGTTCTTC. Variable domain in full (rest from reference TRBV5-1 and TRBJ2-1): KAGVTQTPRYLIKTRGQQVTLSCSPISGHRSVSWYQQTPGQGLQFLFEYFSETQRNKGNFPGRFSGRQFSNSRSEMNVSTLELGDSALYLCASSLEMSGNEQFFGPGTRLTVL.

Many counts were recorded for this clonotype. The J gene is TRBJ2-1, the V gene TRBV7-8, with 13 bases identical to TRBD2. The CDR3 loop spans 15 amino acids. V lost 3 bases, J lost 8 bases, and 4 bases stayed unmatched. The germline V gene encodes CDR1 SGHVS and CDR2 FQNEAQ. CDR3 nucleotide sequence: TGTGCCAGCAGCTTGTTACTAGCGGGAGGGCATGAGCAGTTCTTC. The encoded protein is CASSLLLAGGHEQFF.

This clonotype came up many times. The chain combines TRBV20-1 with TRBJ2-7; 7 bases agree with TRBD2. The V gene end was trimmed by 6 bases and the J gene end by 1 base; junction bases not matched to a gene: 9. The CDR3 extends over 14 amino acids. Germline V gene lookup returns CDR1 DFQATT and CDR2 SNEGSKA (reference sequence). CDR3 sequence: CSAKRDPQSYEQYF. DNA of the CDR3: TGCAGTGCAAAGCGGGACCCCCAGTCCTACGAGCAGTACTTC.

This clonotype was seen at least ten times. A much larger clone sits a single nucleotide away, making a read error possible. V gene TRBV7-8 combines with J gene TRBJ1-4, with a tentative D call TRBD1 (6 bases). The ends were cut back, 5 bases at V and 3 bases at J, with 13 bases in the middle. Germline V gene sequence: CDR1 SGHVS, CDR2 FQNEAQ. CDR3 length equals 15 residues. The CDR3 loop reads CASSPHREANEKLFF. The CDR3 nucleotides read TGTGCCAGCAGCCCGCACAGGGAGGCTAATGAAAAACTGTTTTTT. The complete variable domain, with remaining parts taken from reference TRBV7-8 and TRBJ1-4, reads GAGVSQSPRYKVAKRGQDVALRCDPISGHVSLFWYQQALGQGPEFLTYFQNEAQLDKSGLPSDRFFAERPEGSVSTLKIQRTQQEDSAVYLCASSPHREANEKLFFGSGTQLSVL.

Ten or more counts support this clonotype. The chain combines TRBV12-3 or TRBV12-4 with TRBJ1-2; D gene uncertain. CDR3 length: 13 residues. V was clipped by 7 bases and J by 1 base, with 10 bases between them. CDR3 in amino acids: CASTSGSNYGYTF. CDR3 sequence (DNA): TGTGCCAGCACCTCGGGTAGTAACTATGGCTACACCTTC.

The table lists this clonotype with a few counts. The V call is TRBV5-1, the J call TRBJ1-1, with unresolved D. Germline CDR1 reads SGHRS; CDR2 reads YFSETQ. The CDR3 has 14 amino acids. Trimming cost V 6 bases and J 1 base, with 13 bases left between them. CDR3 in DNA: TGCGCCAGCAACTCCTGGAGAGGGAACACTGAAGCTTTCTTT. Protein: CASNSWRGNTEAFF.

This clonotype has at least ten counts. The CDR3 loop reads CASSLGGVQETQYF. In nucleotides, the CDR3 is TGTGCCAGCAGTTTGGGGGGGGTACAAGAGACCCAGTACTTC. The J gene is TRBJ2-5, the V gene TRBV6-2 or TRBV6-3; 7 bases match TRBD2. CDR3 length equals 14 residues. CDR1 MNHEY and CDR2 SVGEGT come from the germline V gene. V lost 4 bases and J lost 2; bases outside the gene matches: 4.

This clonotype has a count of ten or more. The chain employs TRBV5-1 and TRBJ2-7; 8 bases are shared with TRBD2. V trimming: 4 bases; J trimming: 6 bases; junction bases outside the gene matches: 12. CDR3 size: 15 residues. Germline V lookup: CDR1 SGHRS, CDR2 YFSETQ. Written as DNA, the CDR3 is TGCGCCAGCAGCCGAGAGACCGGGACTAGTGGCGAGCAGTACTTC. Translated, it gives CASSRETGTSGEQYF.

This clonotype was seen many times. The rearrangement uses TRBV10-1 and TRBJ1-6; 7 nucleotides align to TRBD1. The germline gives CDR1 WNHNN, CDR2 SYGVQD (reference sequence). J was trimmed by 10 bases and V by 6 bases; bases with no gene match: 9. CDR3 length: 14 amino acids. The CDR3 coding sequence is TGCGCCAGCAGCCCGACAGGGATGAAATCACCCCTCCACTTT. It codes for CASSPTGMKSPLHF.